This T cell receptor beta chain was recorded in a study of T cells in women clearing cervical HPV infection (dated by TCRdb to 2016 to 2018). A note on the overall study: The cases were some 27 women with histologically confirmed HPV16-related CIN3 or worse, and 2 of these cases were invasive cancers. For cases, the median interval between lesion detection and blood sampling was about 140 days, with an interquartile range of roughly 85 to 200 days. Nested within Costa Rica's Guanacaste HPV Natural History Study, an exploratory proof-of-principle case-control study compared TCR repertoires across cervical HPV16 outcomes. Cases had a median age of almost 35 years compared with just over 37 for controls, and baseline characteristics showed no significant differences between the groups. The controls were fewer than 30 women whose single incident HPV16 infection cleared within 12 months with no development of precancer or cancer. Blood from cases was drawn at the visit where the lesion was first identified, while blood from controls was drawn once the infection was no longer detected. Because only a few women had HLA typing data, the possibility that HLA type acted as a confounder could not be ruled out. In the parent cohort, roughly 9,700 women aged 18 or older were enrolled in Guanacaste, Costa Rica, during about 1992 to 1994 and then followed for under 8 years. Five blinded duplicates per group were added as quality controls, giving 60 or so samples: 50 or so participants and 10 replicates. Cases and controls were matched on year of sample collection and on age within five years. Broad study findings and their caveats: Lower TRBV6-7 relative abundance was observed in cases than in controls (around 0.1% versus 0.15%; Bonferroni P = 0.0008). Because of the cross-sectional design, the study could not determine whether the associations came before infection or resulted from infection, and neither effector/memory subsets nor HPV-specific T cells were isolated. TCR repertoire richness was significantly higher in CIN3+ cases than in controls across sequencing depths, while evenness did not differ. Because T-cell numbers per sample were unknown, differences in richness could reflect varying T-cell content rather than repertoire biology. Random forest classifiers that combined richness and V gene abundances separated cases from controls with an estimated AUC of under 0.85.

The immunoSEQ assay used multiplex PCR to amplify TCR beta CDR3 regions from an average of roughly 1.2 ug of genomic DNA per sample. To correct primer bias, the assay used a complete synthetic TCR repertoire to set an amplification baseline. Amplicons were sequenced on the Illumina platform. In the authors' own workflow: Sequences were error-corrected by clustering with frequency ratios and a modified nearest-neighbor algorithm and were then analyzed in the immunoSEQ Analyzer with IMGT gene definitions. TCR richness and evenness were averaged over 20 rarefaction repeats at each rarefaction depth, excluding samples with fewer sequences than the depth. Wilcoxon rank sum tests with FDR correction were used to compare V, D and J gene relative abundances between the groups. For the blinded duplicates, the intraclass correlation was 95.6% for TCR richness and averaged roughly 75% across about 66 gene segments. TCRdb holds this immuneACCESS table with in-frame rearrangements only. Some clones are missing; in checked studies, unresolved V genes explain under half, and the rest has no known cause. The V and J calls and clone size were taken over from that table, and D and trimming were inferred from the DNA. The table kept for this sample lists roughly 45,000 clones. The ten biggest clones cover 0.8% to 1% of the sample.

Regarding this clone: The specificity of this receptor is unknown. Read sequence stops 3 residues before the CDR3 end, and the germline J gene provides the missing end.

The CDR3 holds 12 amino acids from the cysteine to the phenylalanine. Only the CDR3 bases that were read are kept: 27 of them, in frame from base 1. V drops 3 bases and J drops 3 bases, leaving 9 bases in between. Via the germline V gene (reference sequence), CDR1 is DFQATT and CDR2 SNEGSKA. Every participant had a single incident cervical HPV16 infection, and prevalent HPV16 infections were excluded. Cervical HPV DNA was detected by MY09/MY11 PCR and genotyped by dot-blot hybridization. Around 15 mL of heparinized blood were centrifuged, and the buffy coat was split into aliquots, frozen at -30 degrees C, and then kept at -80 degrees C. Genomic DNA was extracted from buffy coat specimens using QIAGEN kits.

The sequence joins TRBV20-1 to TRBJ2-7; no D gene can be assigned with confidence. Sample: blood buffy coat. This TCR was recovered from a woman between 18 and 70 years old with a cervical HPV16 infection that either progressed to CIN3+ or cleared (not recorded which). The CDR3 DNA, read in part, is TGCAGTGCTAGTGGCACAGTCTACGAG. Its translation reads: CSASGTVYE. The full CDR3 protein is CSASGTVYEQYF.